Listed here are 3 T cell receptor beta chains from one sample, sequenced in a study of cytomegalovirus exposure and HLA in healthy donors. PCR amplification relied on 60 Vbeta primers (plus 13 Jbeta primers). The table came from immunoSEQ multiplex PCR; TCRdb's copy has only in-frame clones and leaves some out. The table lists about 160,000 clones, about three quarters of them singletons, with about 1.3% in the top ten. The specimen sequenced was PBMCs. These receptors were obtained from a woman in her 30s in good health and CMV-seronegative.

The rearrangement uses TRBV28 and TRBJ1-2; TRBD1 matches 7 bases. The germline V gene has CDR1 MDHEN and CDR2 SYDVKM. The CDR3 covers 16 residues. Germline trimming cut 9 bases from V and 8 bases from J; bases unmatched to any gene: 21. The CDR3 DNA reads as TGTGCCAGTCTACCTCCCGGAGGGGGCGCGTTCCGCGGCTACACCTTC. Translating gives CASLPPGGGAFRGYTF.

This sequence joins TRBV5-6 and TRBJ1-5, with 10 bases that match TRBD1. Per the germline V gene, CDR1 is SGHDT and CDR2 is YYEEEE. The CDR3 spans 16 residues. V dropped 4 bases and J dropped 3; count of bases not matched to a gene: 7. Written as DNA, the CDR3 is TGTGCCAGCAGCGCAATGGACAGGGGGAACAATCAGCCCCAGCATTTT. This encodes CASSAMDRGNNQPQHF.

The chain has TRBV27 and TRBJ1-2, with 9 bases identical to TRBD1. CDR3 size: 15 residues. The V gene's germline CDR1 is MNHEY and CDR2 SMNVEV (reference sequence). Trimming at V came to 5 bases and at J to 2 bases, leaving 6 bases not matched to a gene. CDR3 loop: CASSAPGQGNYGYTF. CDR3 nucleotides: TGTGCCAGCAGTGCTCCGGGACAGGGCAACTATGGCTACACCTTC.